This entry is about one TCR beta chain. It was with a sample-barcoded 5' primer and a J-beta primer mix that a second PCR of about 6 to 12 cycles was run. TCRdb independently ran MiXCR on the 5' RACE reads; one entry per CDR3 protein. The repertoire includes approximately 790,000 distinct CDR3 sequences, around two thirds of them detected once, and around a quarter sits in the top ten. This record belongs to a study of blood T cells in healthy people across ages. There are 15 residues in the CDR3. Germline V gene lookup returns CDR1 SGHRS and CDR2 YFSETQ. V gave up 4 bases and J gave up 6 bases, with 19 bases separating them.

The chain has TRBV5-1 and TRBJ1-2, with D possibly matching TRBD1 (6 bases). The sequenced sample was blood. The TCR sequence derives from a man aged 25-40 years in good health. The CDR3 bases are TGCGCCAGCAGCCAACCAGCGGCAGGGGACCATGGCTACACCTTC. It yields the protein CASSQPAAGDHGYTF.